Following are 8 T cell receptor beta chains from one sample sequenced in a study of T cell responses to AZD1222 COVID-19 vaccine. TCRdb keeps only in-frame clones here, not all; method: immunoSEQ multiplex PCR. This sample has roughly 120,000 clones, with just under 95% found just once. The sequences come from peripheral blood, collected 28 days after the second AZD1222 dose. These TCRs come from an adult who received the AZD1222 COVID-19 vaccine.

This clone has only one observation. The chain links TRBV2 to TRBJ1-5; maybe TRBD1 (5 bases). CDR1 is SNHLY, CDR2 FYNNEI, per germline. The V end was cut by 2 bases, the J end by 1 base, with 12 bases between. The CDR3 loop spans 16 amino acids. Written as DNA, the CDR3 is TGTGCCAGCAGTGAATATGGGGCGGGGAGCAATCAGCCCCAGCATTTT. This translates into CASSEYGAGSNQPQHF.

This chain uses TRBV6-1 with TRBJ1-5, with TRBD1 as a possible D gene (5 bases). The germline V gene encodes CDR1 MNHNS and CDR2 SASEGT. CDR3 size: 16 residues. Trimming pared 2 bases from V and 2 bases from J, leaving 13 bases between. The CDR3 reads CASSEKGSGGNQPQHF. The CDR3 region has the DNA TGTGCCAGCAGTGAAAAGGGCTCGGGGGGCAATCAGCCCCAGCATTTT.

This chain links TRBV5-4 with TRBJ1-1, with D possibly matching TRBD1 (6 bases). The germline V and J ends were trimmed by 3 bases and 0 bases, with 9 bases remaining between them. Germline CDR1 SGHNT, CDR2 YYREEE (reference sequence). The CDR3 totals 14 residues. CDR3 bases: TGTGCCAGCAGCTACCGGGGGCTGAACACTGAAGCTTTCTTT. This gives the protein CASSYRGLNTEAFF.

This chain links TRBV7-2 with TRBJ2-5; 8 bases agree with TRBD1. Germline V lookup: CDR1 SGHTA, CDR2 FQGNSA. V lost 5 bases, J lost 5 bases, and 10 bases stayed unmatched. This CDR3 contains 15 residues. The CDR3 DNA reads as TGTGCCAGCAGCCCCGGACAGGGCCGCGGGGAGACCCAGTACTTC. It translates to CASSPGQGRGETQYF.

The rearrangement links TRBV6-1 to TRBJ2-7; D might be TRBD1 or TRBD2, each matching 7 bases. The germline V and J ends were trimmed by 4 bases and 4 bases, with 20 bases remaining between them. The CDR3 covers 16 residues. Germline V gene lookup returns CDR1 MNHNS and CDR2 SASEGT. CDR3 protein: CASSGLDRVRGYEQYF. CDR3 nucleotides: TGTGCCAGCAGTGGCCTCGACAGGGTGCGGGGGTACGAGCAGTACTTC.

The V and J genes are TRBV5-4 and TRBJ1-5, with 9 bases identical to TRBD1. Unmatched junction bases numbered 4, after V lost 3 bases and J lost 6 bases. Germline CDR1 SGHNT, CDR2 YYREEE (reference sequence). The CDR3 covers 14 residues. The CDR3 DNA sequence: TGTGCCAGCAGCTCACAGGGGGCAATTCAGCCCCAGCATTTT. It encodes CASSSQGAIQPQHF.

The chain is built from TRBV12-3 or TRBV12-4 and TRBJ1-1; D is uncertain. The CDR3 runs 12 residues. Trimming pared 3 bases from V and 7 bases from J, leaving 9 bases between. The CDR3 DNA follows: TGTGCCAGCAGTTTTCTGGTGGTTGAAGCTTTCTTT. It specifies CASSFLVVEAFF.

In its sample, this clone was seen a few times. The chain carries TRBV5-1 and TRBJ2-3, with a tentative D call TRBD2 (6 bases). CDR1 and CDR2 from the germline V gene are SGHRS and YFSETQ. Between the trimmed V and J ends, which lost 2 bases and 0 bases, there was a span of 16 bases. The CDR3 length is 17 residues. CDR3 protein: CASSFGGANPSTDTQYF. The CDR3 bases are TGCGCCAGCAGCTTTGGCGGGGCAAATCCTAGCACAGATACGCAGTATTTT.